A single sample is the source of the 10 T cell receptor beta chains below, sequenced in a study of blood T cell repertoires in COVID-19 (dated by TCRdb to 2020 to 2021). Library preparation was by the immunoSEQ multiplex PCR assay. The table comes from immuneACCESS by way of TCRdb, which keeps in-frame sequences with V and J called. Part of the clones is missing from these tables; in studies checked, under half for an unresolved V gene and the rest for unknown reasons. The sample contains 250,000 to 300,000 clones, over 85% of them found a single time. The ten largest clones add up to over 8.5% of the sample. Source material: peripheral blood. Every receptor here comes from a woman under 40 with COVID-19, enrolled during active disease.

The CDR3 loop reads CASSLGQGFNEKLFF. Here the CDR3 DNA reads TGTGCCAGCAGCCTTGGACAGGGCTTTAATGAAAAACTGTTTTTT. The chain links TRBV7-9 to TRBJ1-4; 8 nucleotides match TRBD1. The ends lost 5 bases at V and 4 bases at J; junction bases unmatched: 6. CDR3 length: 15 residues. Looked up from germline, CDR1 is SEHNR and CDR2 is FQNEAQ (reference sequence). Using reference TRBV7-9 and TRBJ1-4 for the parts outside the CDR3, the full variable domain is DTGVSQNPRHKITKRGQNVTFRCDPISEHNRLYWYRQTLGQGPEFLTYFQNEAQLEKSRLLSDRFSAERPKGSFSTLEIQRTEQGDSAMYLCASSLGQGFNEKLFFGSGTQLSVL.

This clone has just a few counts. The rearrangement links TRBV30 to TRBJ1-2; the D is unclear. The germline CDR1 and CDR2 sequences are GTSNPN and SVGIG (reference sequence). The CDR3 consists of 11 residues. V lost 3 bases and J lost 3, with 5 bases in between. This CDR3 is CAWRSYYGYTF. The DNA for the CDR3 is TGTGCCTGGAGGTCGTACTATGGCTACACCTTC.

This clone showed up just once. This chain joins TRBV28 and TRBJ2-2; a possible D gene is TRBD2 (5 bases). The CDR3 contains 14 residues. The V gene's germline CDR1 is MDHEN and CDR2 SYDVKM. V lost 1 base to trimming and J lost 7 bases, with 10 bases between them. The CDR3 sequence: CASSLSGVGGELFF. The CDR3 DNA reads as TGTGCCAGCAGTTTATCCGGGGTCGGCGGGGAGCTGTTTTTT.

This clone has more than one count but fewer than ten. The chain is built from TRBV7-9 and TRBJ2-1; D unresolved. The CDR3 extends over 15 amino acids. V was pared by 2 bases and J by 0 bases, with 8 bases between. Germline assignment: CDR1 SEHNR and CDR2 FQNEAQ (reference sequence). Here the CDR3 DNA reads TGTGCCAGCAGCTTACTACAGAGCTCCTACAATGAGCAGTTCTTC. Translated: CASSLLQSSYNEQFF.

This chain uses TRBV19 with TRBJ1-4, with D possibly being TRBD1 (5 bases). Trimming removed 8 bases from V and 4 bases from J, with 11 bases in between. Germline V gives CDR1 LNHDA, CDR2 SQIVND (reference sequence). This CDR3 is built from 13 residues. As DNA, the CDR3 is TGTGCCAGTGGCAGGGCGCTTAATGAAAAACTGTTTTTT. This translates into CASGRALNEKLFF.

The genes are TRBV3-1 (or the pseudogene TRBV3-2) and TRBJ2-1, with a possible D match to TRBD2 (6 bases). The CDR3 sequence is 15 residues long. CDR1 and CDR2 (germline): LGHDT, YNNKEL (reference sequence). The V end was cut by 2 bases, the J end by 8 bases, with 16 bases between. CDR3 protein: CASSQPGGSRHEQFF. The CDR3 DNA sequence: TGTGCCAGCAGCCAACCAGGAGGGTCTCGCCATGAGCAGTTCTTC.

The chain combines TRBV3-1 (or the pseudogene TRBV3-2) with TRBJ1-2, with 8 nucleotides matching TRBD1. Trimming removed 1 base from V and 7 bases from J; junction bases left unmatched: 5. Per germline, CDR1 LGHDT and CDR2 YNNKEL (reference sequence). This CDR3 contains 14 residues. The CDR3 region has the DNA TGTGCCAGCAGCCAAGGGCTCAGGGGGCTTGGCTACACCTTC. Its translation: CASSQGLRGLGYTF.

CDR3 coding DNA: TGTGCCAGCAGTACCAAAAGCCTGAACACTGAAGCTTTCTTT. Translation gives CASSTKSLNTEAFF. The V and J genes are TRBV6-6 and TRBJ1-1, with D hard to call. V was shortened by 5 bases and J by 0 bases, with 10 bases between the two germline ends. Germline CDR1 reads MNHNY; CDR2 reads SVGAGI (reference sequence). This CDR3 region has 14 residues.

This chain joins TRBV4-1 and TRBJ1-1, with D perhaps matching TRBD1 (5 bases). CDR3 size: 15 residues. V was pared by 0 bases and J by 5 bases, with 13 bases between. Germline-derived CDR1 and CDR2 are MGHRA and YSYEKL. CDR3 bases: TGCGCCAGCAGCCAAGATCAGGGCCCACCGACTGAAGCTTTCTTT. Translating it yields CASSQDQGPPTEAFF.

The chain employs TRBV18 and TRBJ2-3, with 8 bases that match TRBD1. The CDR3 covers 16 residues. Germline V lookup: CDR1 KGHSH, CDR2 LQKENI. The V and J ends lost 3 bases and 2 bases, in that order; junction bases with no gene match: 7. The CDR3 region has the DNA TGTGCCAGCTCACCTCCCGGACAGGGTGACACAGATACGCAGTATTTT. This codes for CASSPPGQGDTDTQYF.